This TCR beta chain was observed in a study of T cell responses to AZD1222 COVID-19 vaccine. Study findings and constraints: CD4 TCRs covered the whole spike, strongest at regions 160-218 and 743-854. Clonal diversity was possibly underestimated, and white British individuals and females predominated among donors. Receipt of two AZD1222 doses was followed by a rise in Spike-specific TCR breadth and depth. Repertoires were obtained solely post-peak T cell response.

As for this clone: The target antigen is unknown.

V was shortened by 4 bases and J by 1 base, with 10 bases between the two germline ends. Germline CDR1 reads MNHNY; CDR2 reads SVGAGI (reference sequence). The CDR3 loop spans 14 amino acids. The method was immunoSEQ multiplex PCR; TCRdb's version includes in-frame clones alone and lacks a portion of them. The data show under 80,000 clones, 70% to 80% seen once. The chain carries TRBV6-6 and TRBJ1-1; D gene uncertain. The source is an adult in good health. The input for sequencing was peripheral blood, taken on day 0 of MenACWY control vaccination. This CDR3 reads CASSLARPNTEAFF. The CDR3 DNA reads TGTGCCAGCAGTTTGGCCCGCCCGAACACTGAAGCTTTCTTT.